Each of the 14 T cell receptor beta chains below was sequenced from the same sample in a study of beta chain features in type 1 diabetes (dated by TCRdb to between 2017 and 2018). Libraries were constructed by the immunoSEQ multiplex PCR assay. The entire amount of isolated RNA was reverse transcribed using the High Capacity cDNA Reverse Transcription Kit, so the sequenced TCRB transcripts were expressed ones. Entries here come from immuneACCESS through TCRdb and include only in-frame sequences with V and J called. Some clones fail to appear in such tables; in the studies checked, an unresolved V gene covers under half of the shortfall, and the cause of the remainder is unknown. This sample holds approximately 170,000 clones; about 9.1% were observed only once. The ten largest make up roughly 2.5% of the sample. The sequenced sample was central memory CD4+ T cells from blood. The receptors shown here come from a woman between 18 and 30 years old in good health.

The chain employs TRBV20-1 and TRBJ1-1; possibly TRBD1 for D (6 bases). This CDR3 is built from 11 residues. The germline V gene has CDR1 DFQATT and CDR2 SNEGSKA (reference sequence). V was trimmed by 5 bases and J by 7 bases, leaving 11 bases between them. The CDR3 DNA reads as TGCAGTGCTCCCGGACAGAGTGAAGCTTTCTTT. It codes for CSAPGQSEAFF.

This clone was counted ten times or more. The CDR3 is CASSRQGTQYF. The CDR3 nucleotides are TGTGCCAGCAGCCGTCAGGGGACCCAGTACTTC. This chain connects TRBV13 to TRBJ2-5; D might be TRBD1 (5 bases). This CDR3 is 11 amino acids long. With 5 bases removed from V and 7 bases from J, the gap between germline ends came to 8 bases. Per germline, CDR1 PRHDT and CDR2 FYEKMQ (reference sequence).

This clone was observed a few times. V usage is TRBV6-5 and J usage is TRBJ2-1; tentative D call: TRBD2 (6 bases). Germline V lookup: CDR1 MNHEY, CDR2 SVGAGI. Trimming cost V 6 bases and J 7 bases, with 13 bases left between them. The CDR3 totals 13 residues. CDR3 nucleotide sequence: TGTGCCAGCAGGGGACTTGTCTGGAATGAGCAGTTCTTC. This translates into CASRGLVWNEQFF.

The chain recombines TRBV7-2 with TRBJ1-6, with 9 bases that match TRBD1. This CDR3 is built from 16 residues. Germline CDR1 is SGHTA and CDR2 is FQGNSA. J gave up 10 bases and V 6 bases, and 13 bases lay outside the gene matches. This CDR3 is CASSLTGTGSDSPLHF. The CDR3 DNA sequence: TGTGCCAGCAGTTTGACCGGGACAGGGAGTGACTCACCCCTCCACTTT.

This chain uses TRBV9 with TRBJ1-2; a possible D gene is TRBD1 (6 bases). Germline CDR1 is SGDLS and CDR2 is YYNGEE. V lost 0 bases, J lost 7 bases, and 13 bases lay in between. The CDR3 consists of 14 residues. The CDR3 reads CASSVAGGSVGYTF. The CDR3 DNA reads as TGTGCCAGCAGCGTAGCGGGGGGCTCGGTTGGCTACACCTTC.

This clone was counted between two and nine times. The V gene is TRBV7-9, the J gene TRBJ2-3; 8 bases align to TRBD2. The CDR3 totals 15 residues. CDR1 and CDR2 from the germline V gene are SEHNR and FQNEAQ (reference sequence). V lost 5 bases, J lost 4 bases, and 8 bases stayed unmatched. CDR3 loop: CASSPRAGAPDTQYF. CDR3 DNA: TGTGCCAGCAGCCCTAGAGCGGGAGCCCCAGATACGCAGTATTTT. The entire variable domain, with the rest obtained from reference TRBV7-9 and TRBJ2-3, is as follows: DTGVSQNPRHKITKRGQNVTFRCDPISEHNRLYWYRQTLGQGPEFLTYFQNEAQLEKSRLLSDRFSAERPKGSFSTLEIQRTEQGDSAMYLCASSPRAGAPDTQYFGPGTRLTVL.

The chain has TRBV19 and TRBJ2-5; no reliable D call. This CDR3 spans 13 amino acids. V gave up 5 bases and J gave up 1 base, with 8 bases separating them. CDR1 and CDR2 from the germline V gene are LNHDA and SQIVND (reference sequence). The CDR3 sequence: CASSQAIQETQYF. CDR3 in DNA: TGTGCCAGTAGTCAGGCGATCCAAGAGACCCAGTACTTC.

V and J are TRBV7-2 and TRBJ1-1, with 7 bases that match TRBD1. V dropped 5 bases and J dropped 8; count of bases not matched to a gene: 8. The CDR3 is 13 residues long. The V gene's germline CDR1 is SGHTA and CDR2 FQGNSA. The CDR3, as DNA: TGTGCCAGCAGCAAGGACAGGCTACGAGAAGCTTTCTTT. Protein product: CASSKDRLREAFF.

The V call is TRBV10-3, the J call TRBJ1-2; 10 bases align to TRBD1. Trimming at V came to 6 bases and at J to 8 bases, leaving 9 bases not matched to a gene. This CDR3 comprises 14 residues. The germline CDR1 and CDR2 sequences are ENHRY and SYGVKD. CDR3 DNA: TGTGCCATCAGGAGACCGGGACAGGGGAACGGCTACACCTTC. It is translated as CAIRRPGQGNGYTF.

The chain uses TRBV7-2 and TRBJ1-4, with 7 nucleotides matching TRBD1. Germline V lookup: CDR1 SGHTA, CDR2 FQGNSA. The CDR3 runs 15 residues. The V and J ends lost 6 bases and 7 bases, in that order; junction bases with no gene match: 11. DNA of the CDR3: TGTGCCAGCAGTCTAACAGGGGCGTCGGGTGAAAAACTGTTTTTT. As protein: CASSLTGASGEKLFF.

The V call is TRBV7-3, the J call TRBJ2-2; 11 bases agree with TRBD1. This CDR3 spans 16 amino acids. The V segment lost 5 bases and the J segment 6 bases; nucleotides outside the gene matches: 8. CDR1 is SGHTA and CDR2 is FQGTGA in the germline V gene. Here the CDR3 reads CASSEWDRGWPGELFF. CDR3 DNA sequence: TGTGCCAGCAGCGAGTGGGACAGGGGGTGGCCCGGGGAGCTGTTTTTT.

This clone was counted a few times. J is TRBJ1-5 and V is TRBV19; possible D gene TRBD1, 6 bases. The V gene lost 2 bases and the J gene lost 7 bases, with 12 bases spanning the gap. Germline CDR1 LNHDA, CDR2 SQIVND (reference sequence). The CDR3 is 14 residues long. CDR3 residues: CASSIWGRGQPQHF. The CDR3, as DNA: TGTGCCAGTAGTATATGGGGGCGAGGACAGCCCCAGCATTTT.

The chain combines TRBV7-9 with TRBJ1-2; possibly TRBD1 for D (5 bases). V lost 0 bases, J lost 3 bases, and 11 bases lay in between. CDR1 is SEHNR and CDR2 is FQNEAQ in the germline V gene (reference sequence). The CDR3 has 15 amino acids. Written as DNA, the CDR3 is TGTGCCAGCAGCTTAGCGGCGGGGCTAGACTATGGCTACACCTTC. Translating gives CASSLAAGLDYGYTF.

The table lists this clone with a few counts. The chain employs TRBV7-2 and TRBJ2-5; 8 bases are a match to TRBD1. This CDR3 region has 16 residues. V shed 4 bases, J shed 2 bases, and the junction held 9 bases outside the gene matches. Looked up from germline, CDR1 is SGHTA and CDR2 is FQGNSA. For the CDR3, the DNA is TGTGCCAGCAGCTCCGCCCTGCAGGGGGCGCAAGAGACCCAGTACTTC. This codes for CASSSALQGAQETQYF.